This T cell receptor beta chain was documented in a study of blood T cell repertoires in COVID-19. Study as a whole: T cells, B-cell-depleted T cells, or PBMCs provided the cDNA or gDNA that served as material.

Followed longitudinally, the Seattle patients had been enrolled during active infection. In the study's own analysis: Amplification of reference gene primers provided the estimated nucleated cell counts. Clones were read by immunoSEQ multiplex PCR, and TCRdb kept only the in-frame ones, dropping some. For V, J and clone size, that table is used; D and trimming come from the DNA. The table lists hundreds of thousands of clones, approximately 88% of them singletons. Trimming took 8 bases from V and 3 from J, leaving 13 bases between them. The CDR3 length is 13 residues. Germline CDR1 is ENHRY and CDR2 is SYGVKD.

This chain uses TRBV10-3 with TRBJ1-1; a possible D gene is TRBD1 (5 bases). The clonotype was recovered from a woman aged 50 to 65 with COVID-19, enrolled during active disease. Sample: peripheral blood. The CDR3 coding sequence is TGTGCCATCGGGTCCCAGGGCGACACTGAAGCTTTCTTT. This codes for CAIGSQGDTEAFF.